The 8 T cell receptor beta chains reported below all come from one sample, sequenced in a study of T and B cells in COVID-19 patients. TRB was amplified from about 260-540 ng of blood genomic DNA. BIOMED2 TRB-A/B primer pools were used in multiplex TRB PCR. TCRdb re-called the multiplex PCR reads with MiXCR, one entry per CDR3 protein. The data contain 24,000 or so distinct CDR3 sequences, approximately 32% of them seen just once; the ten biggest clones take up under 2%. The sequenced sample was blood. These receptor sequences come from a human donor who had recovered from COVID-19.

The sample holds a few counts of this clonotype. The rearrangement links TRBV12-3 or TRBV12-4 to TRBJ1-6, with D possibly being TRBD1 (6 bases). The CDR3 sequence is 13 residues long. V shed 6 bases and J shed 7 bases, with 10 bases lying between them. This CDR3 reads CASSRTGNSPLHF. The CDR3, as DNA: TGTGCCAGCAGCCGCACAGGGAATTCACCCCTCCACTTT.

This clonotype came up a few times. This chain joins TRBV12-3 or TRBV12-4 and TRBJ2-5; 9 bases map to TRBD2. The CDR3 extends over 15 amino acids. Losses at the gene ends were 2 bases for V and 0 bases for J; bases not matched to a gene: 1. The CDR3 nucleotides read TGTGCCAGCAGTTTAAGCGGGGGGTACCAAGAGACCCAGTACTTC. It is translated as CASSLSGGYQETQYF.

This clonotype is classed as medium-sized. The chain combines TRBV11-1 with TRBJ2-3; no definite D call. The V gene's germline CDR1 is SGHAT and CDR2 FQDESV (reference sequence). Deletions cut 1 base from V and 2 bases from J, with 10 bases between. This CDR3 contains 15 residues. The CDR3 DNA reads TGTGCCAGCAGCTTAGGTGCGAGAAACACAGATACGCAGTATTTT. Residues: CASSLGARNTDTQYF.

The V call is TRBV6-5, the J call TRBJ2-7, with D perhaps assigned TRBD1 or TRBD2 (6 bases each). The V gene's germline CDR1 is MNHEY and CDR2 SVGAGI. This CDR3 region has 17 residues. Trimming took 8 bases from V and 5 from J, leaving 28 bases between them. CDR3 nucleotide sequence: TGTGCCAGCCTACCCAGAATCGTCGGGAGAAGGGGGGACGAGCAGTACTTC. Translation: CASLPRIVGRRGDEQYF.

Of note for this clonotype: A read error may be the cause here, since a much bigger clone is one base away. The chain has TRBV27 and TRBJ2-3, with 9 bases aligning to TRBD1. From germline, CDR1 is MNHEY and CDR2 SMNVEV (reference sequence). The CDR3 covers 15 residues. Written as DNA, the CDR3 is TGTCCCAGCAGTTTAGGGACAGGGTACACAGATACGCAGTATTTT. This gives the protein CPSSLGTGYTDTQYF.

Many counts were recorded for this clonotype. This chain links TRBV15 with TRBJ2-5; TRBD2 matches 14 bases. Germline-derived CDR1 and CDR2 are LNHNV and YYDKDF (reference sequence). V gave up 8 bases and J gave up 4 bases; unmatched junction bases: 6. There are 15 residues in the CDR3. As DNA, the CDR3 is TGTGCCACCTCACAGGGACTAGCGGGAGCAGAGACCCAGTACTTC. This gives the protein CATSQGLAGAETQYF.

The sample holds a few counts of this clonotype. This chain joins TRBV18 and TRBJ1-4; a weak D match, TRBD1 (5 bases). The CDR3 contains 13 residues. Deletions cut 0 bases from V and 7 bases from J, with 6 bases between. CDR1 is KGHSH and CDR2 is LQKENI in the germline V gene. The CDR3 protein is CASSPPGREKLFF. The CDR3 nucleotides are TGTGCCAGCTCACCACCGGGGCGTGAAAAACTGTTTTTT.

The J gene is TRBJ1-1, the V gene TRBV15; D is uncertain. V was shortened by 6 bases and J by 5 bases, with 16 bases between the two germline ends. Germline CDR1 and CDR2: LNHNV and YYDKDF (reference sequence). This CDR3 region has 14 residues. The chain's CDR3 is CATSALGGRTEAFF. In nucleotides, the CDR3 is TGTGCCACCAGTGCTCTAGGTGGGAGGACTGAAGCTTTCTTT.